These 18 T cell receptor beta chains share one sample of origin, sequenced in a study of early T cells in non-severe SARS-CoV-2 infection. TCRdb redid the calling of the 5' RACE reads with MiXCR, one entry per CDR3 protein. The sample shows tens of thousands of distinct CDR3 sequences, over 4.5% of them seen only once. Sequenced sample: whole blood. Source of these receptors: an adult who was a healthcare worker with PCR-confirmed SARS-CoV-2 infection or an uninfected control (not recorded which).

In its sample, this clonotype was seen many times. The V and J genes are TRBV7-2 and TRBJ2-3; a possible D gene is TRBD2 (5 bases). Trimming shortened V by 5 bases and J by 10 bases, and 22 bases separated the two germline ends. Germline CDR1 reads SGHTA; CDR2 reads FQGNSA. The CDR3 runs 15 residues. The CDR3 sequence: CASSKPGIQRVSQYF. In DNA, the CDR3 is TGTGCCAGCAGCAAACCGGGAATTCAGAGAGTATCGCAGTATTTT. Based on the CDR3 plus reference TRBV7-2 and TRBJ2-3, the full variable domain is GAGVSQSPSNKVTEKGKDVELRCDPISGHTALYWYRQSLGQGLEFLIYFQGNSAPDKSGLPSDRFSAERTGGSVSTLTIQRTQQEDSAVYLCASSKPGIQRVSQYFGPGTRLTVL.

This clonotype was counted ten times or more. V gene TRBV5-8 combines with J gene TRBJ2-1, with D maybe TRBD2 (5 bases). Trimming shortened V by 3 bases and J by 0 bases, and 13 bases separated the two germline ends. The CDR3 contains 16 residues. Per the germline V gene, CDR1 is SGHTS and CDR2 is YDEGEE. The CDR3: CASSSRLGSSYNEQFF. The CDR3 DNA sequence: TGTGCCAGCAGCTCTAGACTGGGGAGCTCCTACAATGAGCAGTTCTTC.

This clonotype has at least ten counts. This chain joins TRBV29-1 and TRBJ1-1; D is undetermined. The CDR3 is 12 residues long. The V end lost 6 bases, the J end lost 4 bases, and 12 bases lay between the germline ends. The germline gives CDR1 SQVTM, CDR2 ANQGSEA. In nucleotides, the CDR3 is TGCAGCGTGGCGGGCACAGTCACTGAAGCTTTCTTT. The encoded protein is CSVAGTVTEAFF.

This clonotype was counted at least ten times. The rearrangement uses TRBV20-1 and TRBJ1-2, with 8 bases matching TRBD1. The ends lost 1 base at V and 7 bases at J; junction bases unmatched: 8. The CDR3 loop spans 14 amino acids. Germline V lookup: CDR1 DFQATT, CDR2 SNEGSKA (reference sequence). The CDR3 protein is CSARASGRGLGYTF. DNA of the CDR3: TGCAGTGCTAGAGCTTCCGGCAGGGGGCTTGGCTACACCTTC.

This clonotype was detected ten times or more. The rearrangement uses TRBV30 and TRBJ1-5; the D is unclear. Between the trimmed V and J ends, which lost 3 bases and 2 bases, there was a span of 11 bases. There are 14 residues in the CDR3. CDR1 is GTSNPN, CDR2 SVGIG, per germline (reference sequence). Here the CDR3 reads CAWSGSMGNQPQHF. The CDR3 DNA reads TGTGCCTGGAGCGGCAGTATGGGCAATCAGCCCCAGCATTTT. Together with reference TRBV30 and TRBJ1-5, the CDR3 gives the full variable domain: SQTIHQWPATLVQPVGSPLSLECTVEGTSNPNLYWYRQAAGRGLQLLFYSVGIGQISSEVPQNLSASRPQDRQFILSSKKLLLSDSGFYLCAWSGSMGNQPQHFGDGTRLSIL.

This clonotype was found a few times. The rearrangement joins TRBV20-1 to TRBJ2-5; 10 bases map to TRBD2. Germline trimming cut 3 bases from V and 2 bases from J; bases unmatched to any gene: 6. Germline V gene lookup returns CDR1 DFQATT and CDR2 SNEGSKA (reference sequence). The CDR3 spans 15 residues. The CDR3 sequence: CSARQLAGSQETQYF. CDR3 DNA sequence: TGCAGTGCTAGGCAACTAGCGGGATCTCAAGAGACCCAGTACTTC.

The chain links TRBV3-1 to TRBJ2-7; 13 bases map to TRBD2. This CDR3 has 15 residues. Germline V lookup: CDR1 LGHDT, CDR2 YNNKEL (reference sequence). The V and J ends lost 1 base and 7 bases, in that order; junction bases with no gene match: 4. The CDR3 reads CASSQGLAGGGEQYF. The DNA of the CDR3 is TGTGCCAGCAGCCAAGGACTAGCGGGGGGCGGAGAGCAGTACTTC.

This clonotype was found once. The germline gene is not matched at one end of the junction; a read error may be the cause. The chain joins TRBV6-1 to TRBJ2-7; tentatively, D is TRBD2 (5 bases). The CDR3 is made up of 12 amino acids. Germline values: CDR1 MNHNS, CDR2 SASEGT. This chain's CDR3 is CATRGVTYERYF. The CDR3 DNA reads TGTGCCACCCGGGGAGTAACCTACGAGCGGTACTTC.

This clonotype was observed many times. The J gene is TRBJ1-6, the V gene TRBV4-2, with a weak D call TRBD1 (5 bases). Germline V gives CDR1 LGHNA, CDR2 YNFKEQ. The CDR3 covers 13 residues. Trimming took 9 bases from V and 5 from J, leaving 11 bases between them. In DNA, the CDR3 is TGTGCCAGTTCGACAGAGGATAATTCACCCCTCCACTTT. Residues: CASSTEDNSPLHF.

This clonotype was found many times. This rearrangement joins TRBV20-1 to TRBJ2-5; D is possibly TRBD2 (6 bases). The CDR3 consists of 15 residues. V lost 6 bases and J lost 2, with 19 bases in between. The V gene's germline CDR1 is DFQATT and CDR2 SNEGSKA (reference sequence). Here the CDR3 reads CSASIMGTQQETQYF. The DNA of the CDR3 is TGCAGTGCCTCTATCATGGGGACTCAACAAGAGACCCAGTACTTC.

The DNA of the CDR3 is TGTGCCAGCTCACGGACAGGGTTCCCAGATACGCAGTATTTT. It translates to CASSRTGFPDTQYF. The genes are TRBV18 and TRBJ2-3; 8 bases fit TRBD1. The CDR3 is 14 amino acids. From germline, CDR1 is KGHSH and CDR2 LQKENI. The ends lost 4 bases at V and 4 bases at J; junction bases unmatched: 4.

This clonotype was found many times. The CDR3: CASSSRLAGLPEQFF. DNA for the CDR3: TGTGCCAGCAGTTCTAGACTAGCGGGGCTCCCTGAGCAGTTCTTC. The rearrangement uses TRBV12-3 or TRBV12-4 and TRBJ2-1, with 11 bases lining up with TRBD2. V shed 4 bases, J shed 9 bases, and the junction held 8 bases outside the gene matches. This CDR3 region has 15 residues.

This clonotype has only a few counts. The V and J genes are TRBV18 and TRBJ1-1; TRBD1 aligns across 9 bases. The length of the CDR3 is 14 residues. The V segment lost 6 bases and the J segment 2 bases; nucleotides outside the gene matches: 4. Germline CDR1 KGHSH, CDR2 LQKENI. This CDR3 reads CASSTGGFNTEAFF. The CDR3 nucleotides read TGTGCCAGCTCGACAGGGGGATTTAACACTGAAGCTTTCTTT.

This clonotype was recorded at least ten times. CDR3 DNA: TGTGCCAGCAGTTGGGGCATCCCCTACGAGCAGTACTTC. Translating gives CASSWGIPYEQYF. The chain links TRBV27 to TRBJ2-7, with D perhaps matching TRBD1 (5 bases). In germline, CDR1 is MNHEY, CDR2 SMNVEV (reference sequence). This CDR3 comprises 13 residues. Trimming removed 4 bases from V and 2 bases from J, with 9 bases in between.

The gene calls are TRBV12-3 or TRBV12-4 and TRBJ1-1, with D possibly being TRBD1 (5 bases). CDR3 length equals 14 residues. The ends were cut back, 6 bases at V and 5 bases at J, with 16 bases in the middle. CDR3 region: CASREDIFSTEAFF. As DNA, the CDR3 is TGTGCCAGCAGAGAGGACATCTTCTCGACTGAAGCTTTCTTT.

This clonotype occurred many times. The V gene is TRBV7-9, the J gene TRBJ1-1; no definite D call. V lost 5 bases to trimming and J lost 3 bases, with 19 bases between them. CDR3 size: 16 residues. Per the germline V gene, CDR1 is SEHNR and CDR2 is FQNEAQ (reference sequence). This CDR3 reads CASSVTGSMLYTEAFF. The DNA for the CDR3 is TGTGCCAGCAGCGTAACCGGGTCCATGTTGTACACTGAAGCTTTCTTT.

This clonotype was detected many times. V gene TRBV7-3 combines with J gene TRBJ2-1; 9 nucleotides line up with TRBD2. Germline lookup yields CDR1 SGHTA and CDR2 FQGTGA. The V and J ends lost 4 bases and 3 bases, in that order; junction bases with no gene match: 7. The CDR3 contains 16 residues. CDR3 DNA sequence: TGTGCCAGCAGCTCCAATAGCGGGGGCCACTACAATGAGCAGTTCTTC. This encodes CASSSNSGGHYNEQFF.

This clonotype was observed a few times. J is TRBJ1-2 and V is TRBV9; maybe TRBD1 (5 bases). V was cut by 3 bases and J by 5 bases, with 11 bases left in between. This CDR3 is built from 13 residues. Germline V CDR1 and CDR2: SGDLS, YYNGEE. CDR3 sequence: CASSAGLTYGYTF. CDR3 nucleotides: TGTGCCAGCAGCGCGGGACTCACTTATGGCTACACCTTC.